These 28 T cell receptor beta chains came from one sample sequenced in a study of blood T cell repertoires in COVID-19. Sequenced by immunoSEQ multiplex PCR; TCRdb stores in-frame clones only, minus some. The sample consists of some 24,000 clones, 85% to 90% of them appearing once. Sequencing was done on a sample of peripheral blood. These receptors came from an older man with COVID-19, enrolled during active disease.

This clone was counted a single time. This chain uses TRBV29-1 with TRBJ1-1; no clear D gene. V was shortened by 4 bases and J by 4 bases, with 13 bases between the two germline ends. Germline CDR1 reads SQVTM; CDR2 reads ANQGSEA. The CDR3 loop spans 13 amino acids. CDR3 nucleotide sequence: TGCAGCGTTGTAATCCTCTCGGGCACTGAAGCTTTCTTT. Translating gives CSVVILSGTEAFF.

CDR3 DNA: TGTGCCAGTCAACCCGGACAGGGGACCCACTACGAGCAGTACTTC. Amino acid sequence: CASQPGQGTHYEQYF. The rearrangement joins TRBV19 to TRBJ2-7, with TRBD1 matching over 9 bases. CDR3 size: 15 residues. V was pared by 8 bases and J by 3 bases, with 11 bases of the junction left unmatched. The germline CDR1 and CDR2 sequences are LNHDA and SQIVND (reference sequence). Full variable domain (rest looked up from reference TRBV19 and TRBJ2-7): DGGITQSPKYLFRKEGQNVTLSCEQNLNHDAMYWYRQDPGQGLRLIYYSQIVNDFQKGDIAEGYSVSREKKESFPLTVTSAQKNPTAFYLCASQPGQGTHYEQYFGPGTRLTVT.

The chain is built from TRBV7-9 and TRBJ1-5; the D gene is possibly TRBD1 (5 bases). V dropped 2 bases and J dropped 3 bases, with 11 bases sitting between them. In germline, CDR1 is SEHNR, CDR2 FQNEAQ (reference sequence). This CDR3 is built from 15 residues. The CDR3 sequence: CASSLFDSPNQPQHF. In nucleotides, the CDR3 is TGTGCCAGCAGCTTATTTGACAGCCCCAATCAGCCCCAGCATTTT.

V is TRBV5-1 and J is TRBJ2-3; 7 bases line up with TRBD1. CDR3 length equals 15 residues. CDR1 is SGHRS and CDR2 is YFSETQ in the germline V gene. After removal of 4 bases from V and 4 bases from J, the junction contained 9 bases not matched to a gene. CDR3 loop: CASSPGTVVADTQYF. CDR3 sequence (DNA): TGCGCCAGCAGCCCAGGGACAGTCGTGGCAGATACGCAGTATTTT.

The J gene is TRBJ1-1, the V gene TRBV6-6; D uncertain. The CDR3 has 13 amino acids. CDR1 and CDR2 (germline): MNHNY, SVGAGI (reference sequence). Trimming pared 6 bases from V and 1 base from J, leaving 9 bases between. Here the CDR3 reads CASRPTQNTEAFF. In nucleotides, the CDR3 is TGTGCCAGCAGACCGACACAGAACACTGAAGCTTTCTTT.

The genes are TRBV21-1 and TRBJ2-1; no DNA check was done on the table's D call, TRBD1. TRBV21-1 is recorded as a pseudogene. The CDR3 has 17 residues. The chain's CDR3 is CASSKDRGISSYNEQFF. In DNA form, the CDR3 reads TGTGCCAGCAGCAAAGACAGGGGGATCAGCTCCTACAATGAGCAGTTCTTC.

J is TRBJ1-1 and V is TRBV5-1; D unclear. Germline V gene sequence: CDR1 SGHRS, CDR2 YFSETQ. V was clipped by 2 bases and J by 0 bases, with 5 bases between them. The CDR3 extends over 13 amino acids. The CDR3 reads CASSLNMNTEAFF. The CDR3 DNA is TGCGCCAGCAGCTTAAACATGAACACTGAAGCTTTCTTT.

The DNA of the CDR3 is TGTGCCAGCAGTCCCGCGAGGGGGAGCACAGATACGCAGTATTTT. Translation gives CASSPARGSTDTQYF. The chain carries TRBV4-2 and TRBJ2-3; a possible D gene is TRBD1 (6 bases). The CDR3 has 15 residues. CDR1 LGHNA and CDR2 YNFKEQ come from the germline V gene. V lost 6 bases, J lost 0 bases, and 13 bases lay in between.

The gene calls are TRBV6-1 and TRBJ2-1; tentatively, D is TRBD2 (6 bases). The CDR3 is made up of 16 amino acids. The V gene's germline CDR1 is MNHNS and CDR2 SASEGT. Trimming removed 2 bases from V and 5 bases from J, with 16 bases in between. CDR3 coding DNA: TGTGCCAGCAGTGAATTAGGCGGGAATCTCGACAATGAGCAGTTCTTC. Its protein product is CASSELGGNLDNEQFF.

The CDR3 DNA sequence: TGTGCCAGCTCTCTTGGACAGGGCTCGCAGTTCTTC. Translated, it gives CASSLGQGSQFF. The V gene is TRBV18, the J gene TRBJ2-1, with 8 bases aligning to TRBD1. This CDR3 region has 12 residues. Germline assignment: CDR1 KGHSH and CDR2 LQKENI. J lost 12 bases, V lost 6 bases, and 7 bases had no gene match.

The V gene is TRBV6-5, the J gene TRBJ1-5; the match to TRBD1 covers 7 bases. V lost 6 bases to trimming and J lost 11 bases; unmatched junction nucleotides: 13. The CDR3 is 14 amino acids. Germline V gene lookup returns CDR1 MNHEY and CDR2 SVGAGI. The CDR3 is CASRPGQAYPSQHF. The CDR3 DNA reads as TGTGCCAGCAGGCCAGGACAGGCCTATCCCTCCCAGCATTTT.

This chain links TRBV7-9 with TRBJ2-1, with 8 nucleotides matching TRBD2. Per germline, CDR1 SEHNR and CDR2 FQNEAQ (reference sequence). V dropped 5 bases and J dropped 5; count of bases not matched to a gene: 8. The CDR3 sequence is 15 residues long. The CDR3 loop is CASSPGGGRNNEQFF. The DNA for the CDR3 is TGTGCCAGCAGCCCCGGGGGCGGGAGGAACAATGAGCAGTTCTTC.

The chain has TRBV6-5 and TRBJ2-4; maybe TRBD1 (5 bases). Germline V gives CDR1 MNHEY, CDR2 SVGAGI. The CDR3 is made up of 13 amino acids. V was clipped by 5 bases and J by 12 bases, with 17 bases between them. CDR3 residues: CASSPHIRQTQYF. In DNA form, the CDR3 reads TGTGCCAGCAGTCCGCATATAAGACAGACTCAGTACTTC.

The J gene is TRBJ2-1, the V gene TRBV19, with D perhaps matching TRBD2 (7 bases). With 9 bases removed from V and 2 bases from J, the gap between germline ends came to 23 bases. Germline V gene data show CDR1 as LNHDA and CDR2 as SQIVND (reference sequence). The CDR3 has 17 residues. CDR3 amino acids: CASGGRARGPTYNEQFF. The CDR3 DNA reads as TGTGCCAGCGGGGGGCGCGCGCGGGGGCCAACCTACAATGAGCAGTTCTTC. The full variable domain, rest sourced from reference TRBV19 and TRBJ2-1, is DGGITQSPKYLFRKEGQNVTLSCEQNLNHDAMYWYRQDPGQGLRLIYYSQIVNDFQKGDIAEGYSVSREKKESFPLTVTSAQKNPTAFYLCASGGRARGPTYNEQFFGPGTRLTVL.

The CDR3 region is CASSQPAGGPWTGELFF. The CDR3 bases are TGCGCCAGCAGTCAGCCAGCGGGGGGGCCCTGGACCGGGGAGCTGTTTTTT. The chain combines TRBV10-1 with TRBJ2-2; 10 nucleotides align to TRBD2. Trimming at V came to 5 bases and at J to 5 bases, leaving 11 bases not matched to a gene. Germline lookup yields CDR1 WNHNN and CDR2 SYGVQD (reference sequence). CDR3 length equals 17 residues.

The chain joins TRBV5-6 to TRBJ2-7, with D tentatively TRBD2 (6 bases). CDR1 is SGHDT, CDR2 YYEEEE, per germline. V was clipped by 3 bases and J by 2 bases, with 15 bases between them. The CDR3 runs 15 residues. DNA of the CDR3: TGTGCCAGCAGCTGGCGGGACGGTATGGCCTACGAGCAGTACTTC. It encodes CASSWRDGMAYEQYF. Supplemented by reference TRBV5-6 and TRBJ2-7, the full variable domain reads DAGVTQSPTHLIKTRGQQVTLRCSPKSGHDTVSWYQQALGQGPQFIFQYYEEEERQRGNFPDRFSGHQFPNYSSELNVNALLLGDSALYLCASSWRDGMAYEQYFGPGTRLTVT.

The J gene is TRBJ1-2, the V gene TRBV4-2, with 7 positions matching TRBD1. V shed 5 bases, J shed 5 bases, and the junction held 5 bases outside the gene matches. The germline CDR1 and CDR2 sequences are LGHNA and YNFKEQ. The CDR3 has 13 residues. CDR3 sequence: CASSSDRDYGYTF. CDR3 coding DNA: TGTGCCAGCAGCTCCGACAGGGATTATGGCTACACCTTC.

The chain combines TRBV25-1 with TRBJ1-2; 7 positions agree with TRBD1. J lost 4 bases, V lost 3 bases, and 2 bases had no gene match. CDR1 is MGHDK and CDR2 is SYGVNS in the germline V gene. This CDR3 has 13 residues. The DNA of the CDR3 is TGTGCCAGCAGTGAGGACAGGCTCTATGGCTACACCTTC. Protein product: CASSEDRLYGYTF.

The V and J genes are TRBV27 and TRBJ1-2; D perhaps matches TRBD1 (5 bases). The germline CDR1 and CDR2 sequences are MNHEY and SMNVEV (reference sequence). Trimming stripped 5 bases from V and 5 bases from J, with 12 bases between. The length of the CDR3 is 13 residues. The CDR3 loop is CASSPRQTYGYTF. CDR3 coding DNA: TGTGCCAGCAGTCCACGACAGACGTATGGCTACACCTTC.

This clone was found once. V and J are TRBV18 and TRBJ1-6, with D hard to call. V was shortened by 1 base and J by 8 bases, with 12 bases between the two germline ends. CDR1 KGHSH and CDR2 LQKENI come from the germline V gene. The CDR3 has 15 amino acids. The CDR3 DNA reads TGTGCCAGCTCACCACAGGGAGCAGCGGATTCACCCCTCCACTTT. Residues: CASSPQGAADSPLHF.

The CDR3 reads CASSALAGGPTDTQYF. The DNA of the CDR3 is TGTGCCAGCAGCGCTCTAGCGGGGGGCCCCACAGATACGCAGTATTTT. The chain links TRBV11-1 to TRBJ2-3; TRBD2 agrees at 11 bases. V shed 5 bases, J shed 2 bases, and the junction held 6 bases outside the gene matches. Germline V lookup: CDR1 SGHAT, CDR2 FQDESV (reference sequence). The CDR3 is 16 residues long.

The chain is built from TRBV6-1 and TRBJ2-1, with 12 nucleotides matching TRBD2. Germline CDR1 and CDR2: MNHNS and SASEGT. V was pared by 3 bases and J by 3 bases, with 9 bases of the junction left unmatched. The CDR3 has 18 residues. The CDR3 spells CASSERLAGGPLYNEQFF. CDR3 coding DNA: TGTGCCAGCAGTGAGCGTCTAGCGGGGGGGCCTCTCTACAATGAGCAGTTCTTC.

The chain has TRBV19 and TRBJ2-5; 7 bases match TRBD1. Germline-derived CDR1 and CDR2 are LNHDA and SQIVND (reference sequence). This CDR3 is built from 13 residues. Losses at the gene ends were 4 bases for V and 6 bases for J; bases not matched to a gene: 5. The CDR3 here is CASSTTGVKTQYF. The CDR3 DNA reads as TGTGCCAGTAGTACTACAGGGGTAAAGACCCAGTACTTC.

Here the CDR3 reads CASRLQAFMNTEAFF. CDR3 DNA sequence: TGTGCCAGCAGGCTCCAGGCTTTCATGAACACTGAAGCTTTCTTT. This sequence joins TRBV6-5 and TRBJ1-1; D gene ambiguous. CDR3 length: 15 amino acids. V dropped 6 bases and J dropped 0 bases, with 14 bases sitting between them. Germline CDR1 MNHEY, CDR2 SVGAGI.

The chain carries TRBV5-1 and TRBJ1-6, with D uncertain. The CDR3 is 13 amino acids. Germline values: CDR1 SGHRS, CDR2 YFSETQ. V was shortened by 3 bases and J by 7 bases, with 8 bases between the two germline ends. The CDR3 here is CASSSLQNSPLHF. CDR3 DNA: TGCGCCAGCAGCTCTTTACAGAATTCACCCCTCCACTTT.

Only a few counts were recorded for this clone. This sequence joins TRBV5-5 and TRBJ1-4; D may be TRBD1 (5 bases). Germline CDR1 SGHKS, CDR2 YYEKEE (reference sequence). The V end lost 0 bases, the J end lost 0 bases, and 15 bases lay between the germline ends. CDR3 length equals 18 residues. The CDR3 DNA reads as TGTGCCAGCAGCTTGGACAGGCCTCTTCCCTCAACTAATGAAAAACTGTTTTTT. It is translated as CASSLDRPLPSTNEKLFF.

This chain uses TRBV24-1 with TRBJ2-1, with D possibly being TRBD2 (6 bases). Germline CDR1 reads KGHDR; CDR2 reads SFDVKD. Trimming cost V 3 bases and J 0 bases, with 20 bases left between them. The CDR3 consists of 19 residues. The CDR3 loop reads CATSDPFSSGLRSYNEQFF. The CDR3 DNA sequence: TGTGCCACCAGTGATCCTTTCAGTAGCGGACTCCGCTCCTACAATGAGCAGTTCTTC.

The gene calls are TRBV27 and TRBJ2-7, with a weak D call TRBD2 (5 bases). Per the germline V gene, CDR1 is MNHEY and CDR2 is SMNVEV (reference sequence). This CDR3 region has 14 residues. Trimming stripped 3 bases from V and 2 bases from J, with 11 bases between. The CDR3 region is CASSFGGPTYEQYF. CDR3 sequence (DNA): TGTGCCAGCAGTTTCGGCGGGCCGACCTACGAGCAGTACTTC.